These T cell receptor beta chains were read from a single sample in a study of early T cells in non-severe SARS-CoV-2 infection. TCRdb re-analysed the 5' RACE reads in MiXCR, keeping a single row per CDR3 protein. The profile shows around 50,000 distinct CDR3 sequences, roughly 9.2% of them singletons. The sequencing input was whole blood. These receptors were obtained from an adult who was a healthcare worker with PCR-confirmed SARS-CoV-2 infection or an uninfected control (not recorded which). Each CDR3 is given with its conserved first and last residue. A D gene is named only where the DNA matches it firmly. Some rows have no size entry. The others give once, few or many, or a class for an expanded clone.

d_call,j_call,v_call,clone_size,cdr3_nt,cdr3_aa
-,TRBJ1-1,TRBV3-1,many,TGTGCCAGCAGCCGACGGACCGGGTCTTCCGTGAACACTGAAGCTTTCTTT,CASSRRTGSSVNTEAFF
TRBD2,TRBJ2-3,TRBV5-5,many,TGTGCCAGCAGCGTGGGACTAGCGGGAGGGCCAGATACGCAGTATTTT,CASSVGLAGGPDTQYF
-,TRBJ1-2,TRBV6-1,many,TGTGCCAGCACCACCGCGAATGGCTACACCTTC,CASTTANGYTF
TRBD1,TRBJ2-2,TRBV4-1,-,TGCGCCAGCAGCCCGCGGACAGGGCCCGGGGAGCTGTTTTTT,CASSPRTGPGELFF
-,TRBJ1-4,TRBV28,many,TGTGCCAGCAGTTCACAGCTGTTTAATGAAAAACTGTTTTTT,CASSSQLFNEKLFF
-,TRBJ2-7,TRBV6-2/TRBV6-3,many,TGTGCCAGCAGTTACCCGGGGTGGCCGCCCTACGAGCAGTACTTC,CASSYPGWPPYEQYF
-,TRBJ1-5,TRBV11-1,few,TGTGCCAGCAGCCCCGGAGGGAGCAATCAGCCCCAGCATTTT,CASSPGGSNQPQHF
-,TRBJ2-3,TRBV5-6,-,TGTGCCAGCAGCTTGGCAGGTGGATCGTATACAGATACGCAGTATTTT,CASSLAGGSYTDTQYF
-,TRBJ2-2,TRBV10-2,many,TGCGCCAGCAGTGGCGACAAGTTTTCCTGGCCGGGGGAGCTGTTTTTT,CASSGDKFSWPGELFF
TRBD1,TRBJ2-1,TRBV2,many,TGTGCCAGCTCGCGACAGGGAAATGAGCAGTTCTTC,CASSRQGNEQFF
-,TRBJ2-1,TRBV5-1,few,TGCGCCAGCAGTGCCAGAGGACAGTACAATGAGCAGTTCTTC,CASSARGQYNEQFF
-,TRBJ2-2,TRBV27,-,TGTGCCAGCCGGCTCTCGCCGGTCACCGGGGAGCTGTTTTTT,CASRLSPVTGELFF
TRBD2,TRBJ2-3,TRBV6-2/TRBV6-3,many,TGTGCCAGCAGTTACATGGGACTAGCGGGAGGTCTCCCCCGCACAGATACGCAGTATTTT,CASSYMGLAGGLPRTDTQYF
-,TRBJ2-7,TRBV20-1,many,TGCAGTGCTCCTCTCCCGGCCGCTACCGGGGAGCAGTACTTC,CSAPLPAATGEQYF
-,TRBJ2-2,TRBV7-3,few,TGTGCCAGCAGCTTAACGGGGGACGGGGAGCTGTTTTTT,CASSLTGDGELFF
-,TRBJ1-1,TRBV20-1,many,TGCAGTGCTAGAGATATGAAGGGTGTCCCTGAAGCTTTCTTT,CSARDMKGVPEAFF
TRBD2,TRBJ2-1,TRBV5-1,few,TGCGCCAGCAGCTATGCGGGGGGCGGTGAGCAGTTCTTC,CASSYAGGGEQFF
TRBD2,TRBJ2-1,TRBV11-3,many,TGTGCCAGCAGCTTAACTAGCGACTCCTACAATGAGCAGTTCTTC,CASSLTSDSYNEQFF
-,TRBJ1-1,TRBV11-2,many,TGTGCCAGCAGCTTAGTGTTACGGAAGAACACTGAAGCTTTCTTT,CASSLVLRKNTEAFF
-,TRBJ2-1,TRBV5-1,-,TGCGCCAGCAGCTTAGGTTTTGAGCAGTTCTTC,CASSLGFEQFF
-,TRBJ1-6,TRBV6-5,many,TGTGCCAGCAGCCCACTCCCGGGACGGGGAGGAACCTATAATTCACCCCTCCACTTT,CASSPLPGRGGTYNSPLHF
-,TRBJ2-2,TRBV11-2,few,TGTGCCAGCAGCCACAGCCTAGCTCCCGCCGGGGAGCTGTTTTTT,CASSHSLAPAGELFF